This T cell receptor beta chain is from a study of spatial heterogeneity in lung cancer. One entry per CDR3 protein, called by TCRdb with MiXCR from the 5' RACE reads. In the table there are about 92,000 distinct CDR3 sequences, approximately 12% of which are singletons. Specified time point: sample taken at primary tumor resection. Tumor, nontumor lung or frozen PBMC supplied whole RNA that was sequenced unsorted. CDR1 and CDR2 (germline): SQVTM, ANQGSEA. V lost 5 bases, J lost 3 bases, and 10 bases lay in between. The CDR3 extends over 12 amino acids. A remark on this clonotype: Its antigen is currently unknown.

Overall study findings and caveats: The appearance of ubiquitous expanded tumor TCRs in blood was greater at resection than follow-up.

This receptor was obtained from a male donor with early-stage non-small cell lung cancer. Source: PBMCs, taken at surgery. V usage is TRBV29-1 and J usage is TRBJ2-5, with D perhaps TRBD1 (6 bases). CDR3 bases: TGCAGCGTTAGACAGGACAAAGAGACCCAGTACTTC. Its protein product is CSVRQDKETQYF.